This T cell receptor (beta chain) emerged from a study of identifying expanded T cells in peripheral blood. Study observations and caveats: Roughly two-week clone count variance significantly increased as total template count grew. Over about two and four weeks, about 15 and 18 clones changed, versus 1.2 between replicates.

Clones were sequenced by immunoSEQ multiplex PCR, and TCRdb holds only the in-frame ones, with some missing. Seen here are 50,000 to 75,000 clones, 70% to 90% observed once, and the top ten hold about 4.5%. No infections or other immune events were documented during collection. V gave up 0 bases and J gave up 3 bases; unmatched junction bases: 5. Germline-derived CDR1 and CDR2 are SGDLS and YYNGEE. This CDR3 is built from 15 residues. A remark on this clone: The target antigen is unknown.

The chain has TRBV9 and TRBJ2-7, with 8 positions matching TRBD2. Sequenced material: blood. The source is a person aged 18 to 75 in good health. CDR3 nucleotide sequence: TGTGCCAGCAGCGTAGGCGGGAGGCAAGGCTACGAGCAGTACTTC. Its protein is CASSVGGRQGYEQYF.